This T cell receptor beta chain was retrieved from a study of T cells after yellow fever vaccination. Study background: In the case of low-cell-number fractions, SMART-Seq v4 Ultra Low Input was used for preparation.

This clonotype was counted a few times. Antigen unknown. V was clipped by 6 bases and J by 5 bases; unmatched bases: 4. This CDR3 has 13 residues. The germline V gene encodes CDR1 SQVTM and CDR2 ANQGSEA. Overall study results and limits: Reappearing after the booster were most of the clones from primary vaccination (less than 97% CD4, about 87% CD8).

TCRdb analysed the 5' RACE reads with MiXCR anew, one entry per CDR3 protein. The sample holds around 610,000 distinct CDR3 sequences, approximately 12% seen once. The chain couples TRBV29-1 to TRBJ2-5; TRBD2 aligns across 12 bases. Sequencing used PBMCs, obtained on the day of the yellow fever booster vaccination. The clonotype comes from a man aged 30-40 years who received the YFV17D yellow fever vaccine. CDR3 sequence (DNA): TGCAGCGTAACGGGACTAGCGGGCGAGACCCAGTACTTC. This codes for CSVTGLAGETQYF.